The TCR beta chain described here comes from a study of cytomegalovirus exposure and HLA in healthy donors. About the study: From about 170 million T cells, an earlier analysis saw roughly 110 million unique TCR beta sequences. Study-wide points: Earlier analysis yielded a pattern in which most TCR beta V segments were productive about 90% or about 30% of the time. Rare TCR sequences predominated, though certain public TCRs were found in many donors. Among immune exposure information, only CMV serostatus was available.

Turning to this clone: What it binds is unknown.

Both 60 Vbeta primers and 13 Jbeta primers went into the PCR. Libraries were prepared by immunoSEQ multiplex PCR; TCRdb keeps only in-frame clonotypes and omits some of them. This table holds just over 150,000 clones, more than 65% found once. V was trimmed by 3 bases and J by 5 bases, leaving 11 bases between them. Germline CDR1 SGHRS, CDR2 YFSETQ. The CDR3 is 13 residues long. V is TRBV5-1 and J is TRBJ2-5; no definite D call. This receptor was taken from a man aged 50 or older in good health and CMV-seropositive. Sequenced: PBMCs. This chain's CDR3 is CASSSSARETQYF. The CDR3 DNA is TGCGCCAGCAGCTCCTCCGCGCGGGAGACCCAGTACTTC. The full variable domain, completed using reference TRBV5-1 and TRBJ2-5, is KAGVTQTPRYLIKTRGQQVTLSCSPISGHRSVSWYQQTPGQGLQFLFEYFSETQRNKGNFPGRFSGRQFSNSRSEMNVSTLELGDSALYLCASSSSARETQYFGPGTRLLVL.